A selection of T cell receptor beta chains follows, all from one sample in a study of response to subunit inactivated influenza vaccine. TCRdb fed the RT-PCR reads into MiXCR, producing one record per CDR3 protein. The table shows roughly 630,000 distinct CDR3 sequences, with 14% occurring only once. The material sequenced was PBMCs from blood, taken around 15 days before vaccination. These receptors originate from a man over 45 who received an inactivated influenza vaccine. Each CDR3 is given with its conserved first and last residue. Fields, in order: CDR3 protein, CDR3 DNA, J gene, D gene, clone size, V gene. The D gene is left open where the match is weak. Not all rows give a size; the values are once, few, many and, for expanded clones, a class.

cdr3_aa: CSAYLSGGLFTDTQYF
cdr3_nt: TGCAGTGCTTACCTTAGCGGGGGGCTCTTCACAGATACGCAGTATTTT
j_call: TRBJ2-3
d_call: TRBD2
clone_size: .
v_call: TRBV20-1

cdr3_aa: CASSQDSSGNSYNEQFF
cdr3_nt: TGCGCCAGCAGCCAAGATAGTAGCGGGAATTCCTACAATGAGCAGTTCTTC
j_call: TRBJ2-1
d_call: TRBD2
clone_size: few
v_call: TRBV4-3

cdr3_aa: CSARPGGASNSPLHF
cdr3_nt: TGCAGTGCTAGACCTGGCGGGGCCTCAAATTCACCCCTCCACTTT
j_call: TRBJ1-6
d_call: .
clone_size: .
v_call: TRBV20-1

cdr3_aa: CSARRQGSGDTGELFF
cdr3_nt: TGCAGTGCCCGGCGACAGGGGTCAGGCGACACCGGGGAGCTGTTTTTT
j_call: TRBJ2-2
d_call: TRBD1
clone_size: few
v_call: TRBV20-1

cdr3_aa: CASRLTSSDYNEQFF
cdr3_nt: TGTGCCAGCAGGCTGACTAGCTCGGACTACAATGAGCAGTTCTTC
j_call: TRBJ2-1
d_call: TRBD2
clone_size: .
v_call: TRBV7-9

cdr3_aa: CASSQDPYQETQYF
cdr3_nt: TGCGCCAGCAGCCAAGATCCGTACCAAGAGACCCAGTACTTC
j_call: TRBJ2-5
d_call: .
clone_size: many
v_call: TRBV4-2

cdr3_aa: CASSLESGIIYEQFF
cdr3_nt: TGTGCCAGCAGCTTAGAGAGCGGGATTATCTATGAGCAGTTCTTC
j_call: TRBJ2-1
d_call: TRBD2
clone_size: .
v_call: TRBV7-8

cdr3_aa: CASSVGSGQGGNEQFF
cdr3_nt: TGTGCCAGCAGCGTAGGCTCGGGACAGGGGGGAAATGAGCAGTTCTTC
j_call: TRBJ2-1
d_call: TRBD1
clone_size: few
v_call: TRBV9

cdr3_aa: CSAKVSGLAYTDTQYF
cdr3_nt: TGCAGTGCTAAGGTTTCGGGACTAGCGTACACAGATACGCAGTATTTT
j_call: TRBJ2-3
d_call: TRBD2
clone_size: many
v_call: TRBV20-1

cdr3_aa: CASSPQDRGFEQYF
cdr3_nt: TGCGCCAGCAGCCCCCAGGACAGGGGCTTCGAGCAGTACTTC
j_call: TRBJ2-7
d_call: TRBD1
clone_size: .
v_call: TRBV4-1

cdr3_aa: CASSYTEGAPYF
cdr3_nt: TGTGCCAGCAGTTACACCGAGGGGGCACCTTACTTC
j_call: TRBJ2-7
d_call: TRBD1
clone_size: .
v_call: TRBV6-6

cdr3_aa: CASSPTRTGALGYTF
cdr3_nt: TGTGCCAGCAGCCCTACCCGGACAGGAGCTCTGGGCTACACCTTC
j_call: TRBJ1-2
d_call: TRBD1
clone_size: .
v_call: TRBV28

cdr3_aa: CASSQSGVSTDTQYF
cdr3_nt: TGTGCCAGTTCCCAGAGTGGGGTTAGCACAGATACGCAGTATTTT
j_call: TRBJ2-3
d_call: .
clone_size: few
v_call: TRBV6-1

cdr3_aa: CASRTGVEQYF
cdr3_nt: TGTGCCAGCAGGACGGGGGTCGAGCAGTACTTC
j_call: TRBJ2-7
d_call: .
clone_size: .
v_call: TRBV12-3/TRBV12-4

cdr3_aa: CASSLFPSSSGANVLTF
cdr3_nt: TGTGCCAGCAGTTTATTTCCCAGTAGCTCTGGGGCCAACGTCCTGACTTTC
j_call: TRBJ2-6
d_call: .
clone_size: many
v_call: TRBV27

cdr3_aa: CASSPGGGVRQPQHF
cdr3_nt: TGTGCCAGCAGCCCCGGCGGCGGGGTACGGCAGCCCCAGCATTTT
j_call: TRBJ1-5
d_call: .
clone_size: many
v_call: TRBV3-1

cdr3_aa: CASSRVFTDTQYF
cdr3_nt: TGTGCTAGCAGCAGGGTTTTTACAGATACGCAGTATTTT
j_call: TRBJ2-3
d_call: .
clone_size: few
v_call: TRBV7-7

cdr3_aa: CASSNTPDYGYTF
cdr3_nt: TGTGCCAGCAGTAACACCCCTGACTATGGCTACACCTTC
j_call: TRBJ1-2
d_call: .
clone_size: .
v_call: TRBV2

cdr3_aa: CASSSEGGPWNTEAFF
cdr3_nt: TGTGCCAGCAGTTCGGAGGGTGGCCCTTGGAACACTGAAGCTTTCTTT
j_call: TRBJ1-1
d_call: .
clone_size: many
v_call: TRBV28

cdr3_aa: CASSLRAGVSSDTQYF
cdr3_nt: TGTGCCAGCAGCTTGAGGGCGGGAGTCTCGTCAGATACGCAGTATTTT
j_call: TRBJ2-3
d_call: TRBD2
clone_size: few
v_call: TRBV7-3

cdr3_aa: CATSRVGGGPQHF
cdr3_nt: TGTGCCACCAGCAGAGTTGGGGGTGGGCCCCAGCATTTT
j_call: TRBJ1-5
d_call: .
clone_size: many
v_call: TRBV15

cdr3_aa: CASSLPGLAGATDTQYF
cdr3_nt: TGCGCCAGCAGCTTGCCGGGACTAGCGGGAGCCACAGATACGCAGTATTTT
j_call: TRBJ2-3
d_call: TRBD2
clone_size: .
v_call: TRBV5-1

cdr3_aa: CAISEETGGYNEQFF
cdr3_nt: TGTGCCATCAGTGAGGAGACAGGGGGTTACAATGAGCAGTTCTTC
j_call: TRBJ2-1
d_call: TRBD1
clone_size: .
v_call: TRBV10-3

cdr3_aa: CASSGQGNEQYF
cdr3_nt: TGCGCCAGCAGCGGACAGGGGAACGAGCAGTACTTC
j_call: TRBJ2-7
d_call: TRBD1
clone_size: .
v_call: TRBV5-1

cdr3_aa: CASYQGGNTEAFF
cdr3_nt: TGTGCCAGCTATCAGGGGGGGAACACTGAAGCTTTCTTT
j_call: TRBJ1-1
d_call: TRBD1
clone_size: few
v_call: TRBV6-1

cdr3_aa: CASSSRGLPPYEQYF
cdr3_nt: TGTGCCAGCAGTTCCCGTGGACTGCCTCCCTACGAGCAGTACTTC
j_call: TRBJ2-7
d_call: .
clone_size: few
v_call: TRBV2

cdr3_aa: CASSHHAGQANYGYTF
cdr3_nt: TGTGCCAGCAGTCATCACGCCGGACAGGCTAACTATGGCTACACCTTC
j_call: TRBJ1-2
d_call: TRBD1
clone_size: .
v_call: TRBV6-2/TRBV6-3

cdr3_aa: CATARTSGADTQYF
cdr3_nt: TGTGCCACCGCCCGGACTAGCGGGGCAGATACGCAGTATTTT
j_call: TRBJ2-3
d_call: TRBD2
clone_size: .
v_call: TRBV10-3

cdr3_aa: CASSQDGWLAVRPYNEQFF
cdr3_nt: TGTGCCAGCAGCCAAGATGGGTGGTTGGCAGTCCGACCCTACAATGAGCAGTTCTTC
j_call: TRBJ2-1
d_call: .
clone_size: .
v_call: TRBV14

cdr3_aa: CASSIRVTYEQYF
cdr3_nt: TGTGCCAGTAGTATCAGGGTCACCTACGAGCAGTACTTC
j_call: TRBJ2-7
d_call: .
clone_size: .
v_call: TRBV19

cdr3_aa: CASSYSLGFEGANVLTF
cdr3_nt: TGTGCCAGCAGTTACTCGCTGGGTTTCGAAGGGGCCAACGTCCTGACTTTC
j_call: TRBJ2-6
d_call: .
clone_size: .
v_call: TRBV6-2/TRBV6-3

cdr3_aa: CASSVAGQGPYEQYF
cdr3_nt: TGTGCCAGCAGCGTAGCGGGACAGGGACCCTACGAGCAGTACTTC
j_call: TRBJ2-7
d_call: .
clone_size: .
v_call: TRBV7-2

cdr3_aa: CASSRNPGYTGELFF
cdr3_nt: TGTGCCAGCAGTAGAAACCCCGGGTACACCGGGGAGCTGTTTTTT
j_call: TRBJ2-2
d_call: .
clone_size: .
v_call: TRBV12-3/TRBV12-4

cdr3_aa: CASSRVGEQFF
cdr3_nt: TGTGCCAGCAGTCGCGTTGGTGAGCAGTTCTTC
j_call: TRBJ2-1
d_call: .
clone_size: many
v_call: TRBV2

cdr3_aa: CASSPGQGLIETQYF
cdr3_nt: TGTGCCAGCAGTCCAGGACAGGGGCTAATAGAGACCCAGTACTTC
j_call: TRBJ2-5
d_call: TRBD1
clone_size: .
v_call: TRBV6-2/TRBV6-3

cdr3_aa: CATSPSRGAGLYF
cdr3_nt: TGTGCCACCAGCCCCTCAAGGGGGGCGGGTTTGTACTTC
j_call: TRBJ2-4
d_call: .
clone_size: .
v_call: TRBV15

cdr3_aa: CASRDLGEKLFF
cdr3_nt: TGTGCCAGCAGGGATTTGGGTGAAAAACTGTTTTTT
j_call: TRBJ1-4
d_call: .
clone_size: .
v_call: TRBV12-3/TRBV12-4

cdr3_aa: CASSFGTGKTEAFF
cdr3_nt: TGTGCCAGCAGTTTTGGGACAGGAAAGACTGAAGCTTTCTTT
j_call: TRBJ1-1
d_call: TRBD1
clone_size: .
v_call: TRBV12-3/TRBV12-4

cdr3_aa: CASSQAAFRAGGTYEQYF
cdr3_nt: TGCGCCAGCAGCCAAGCCGCCTTCCGAGCGGGGGGCACCTACGAGCAGTACTTC
j_call: TRBJ2-7
d_call: TRBD2
clone_size: few
v_call: TRBV4-1

cdr3_aa: CSARENHQSTDTQYF
cdr3_nt: TGCAGTGCTAGAGAAAATCACCAGAGCACAGATACGCAGTATTTT
j_call: TRBJ2-3
d_call: .
clone_size: .
v_call: TRBV20-1

cdr3_aa: CASSVAGANIQYF
cdr3_nt: TGTGCCAGCAGTGTGGCAGGGGCAAACATTCAGTACTTC
j_call: TRBJ2-4
d_call: .
clone_size: few
v_call: TRBV2